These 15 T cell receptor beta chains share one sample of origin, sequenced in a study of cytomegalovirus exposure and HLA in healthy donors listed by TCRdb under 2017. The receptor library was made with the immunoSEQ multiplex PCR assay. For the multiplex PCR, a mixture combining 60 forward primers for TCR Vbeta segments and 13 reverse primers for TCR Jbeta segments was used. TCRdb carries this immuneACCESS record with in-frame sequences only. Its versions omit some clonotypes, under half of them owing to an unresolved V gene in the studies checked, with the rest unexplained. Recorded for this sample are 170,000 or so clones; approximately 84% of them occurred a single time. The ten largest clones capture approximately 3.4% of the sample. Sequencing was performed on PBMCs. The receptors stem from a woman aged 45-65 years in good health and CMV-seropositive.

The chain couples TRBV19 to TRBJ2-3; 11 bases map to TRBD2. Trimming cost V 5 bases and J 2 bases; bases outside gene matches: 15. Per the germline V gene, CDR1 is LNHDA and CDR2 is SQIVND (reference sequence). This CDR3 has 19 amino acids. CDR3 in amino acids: CASSSRTSGLQHPTDTQYF. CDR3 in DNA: TGTGCCAGTAGTTCGCGGACTAGCGGGTTGCAGCATCCCACAGATACGCAGTATTTT.

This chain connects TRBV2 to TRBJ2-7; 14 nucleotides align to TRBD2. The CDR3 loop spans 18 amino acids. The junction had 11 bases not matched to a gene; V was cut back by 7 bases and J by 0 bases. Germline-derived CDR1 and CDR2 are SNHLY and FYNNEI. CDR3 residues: CASTWTSGGPSSSYEQYF. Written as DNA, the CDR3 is TGTGCCAGCACTTGGACTAGCGGGGGGCCCTCCAGCTCCTACGAGCAGTACTTC. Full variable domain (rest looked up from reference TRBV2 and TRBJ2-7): EPEVTQTPSHQVTQMGQEVILRCVPISNHLYFYWYRQILGQKVEFLVSFYNNEISEKSEIFDDQFSVERPDGSNFTLKIRSTKLEDSAMYFCASTWTSGGPSSSYEQYFGPGTRLTVT.

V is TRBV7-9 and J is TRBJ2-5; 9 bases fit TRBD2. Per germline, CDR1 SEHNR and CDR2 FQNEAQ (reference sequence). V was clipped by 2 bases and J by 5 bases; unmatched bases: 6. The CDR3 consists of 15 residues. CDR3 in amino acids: CASSLKRGDRETQYF. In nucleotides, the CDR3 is TGTGCCAGCAGCTTAAAGCGGGGGGACCGGGAGACCCAGTACTTC.

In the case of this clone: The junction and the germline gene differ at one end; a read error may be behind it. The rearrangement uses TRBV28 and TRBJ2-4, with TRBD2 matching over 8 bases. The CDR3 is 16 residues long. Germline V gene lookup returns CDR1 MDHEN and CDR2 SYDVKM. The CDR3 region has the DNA TGTGCCAGCAGTTCTGGAGCGGGAGCCGCCAAAAACAGTCAGTACTTC. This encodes CASSSGAGAAKNSQYF.

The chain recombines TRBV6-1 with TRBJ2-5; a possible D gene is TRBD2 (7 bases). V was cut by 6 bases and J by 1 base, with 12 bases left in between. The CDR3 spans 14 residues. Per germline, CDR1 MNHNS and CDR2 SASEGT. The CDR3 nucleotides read TGTGCCAGCAGCAAGGGGGGGACCCAAGAGACCCAGTACTTC. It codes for CASSKGGTQETQYF.

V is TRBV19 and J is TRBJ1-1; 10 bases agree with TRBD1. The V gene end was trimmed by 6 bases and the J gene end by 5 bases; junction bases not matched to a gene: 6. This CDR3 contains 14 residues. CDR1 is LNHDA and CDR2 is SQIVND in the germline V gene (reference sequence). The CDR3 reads CASRQTGGGTEAFF. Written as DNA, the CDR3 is TGTGCCAGTAGGCAGACAGGGGGCGGGACTGAAGCTTTCTTT.

Here the CDR3 reads CASSRTGTSEKLFF. CDR3 bases: TGTGCCAGCAGTCGTACAGGGACGTCTGAAAAACTGTTTTTT. The chain has TRBV6-5 and TRBJ1-4, with D possibly TRBD1 on 6 matching bases. Trimming shortened V by 5 bases and J by 7 bases, and 14 bases separated the two germline ends. Looked up from germline, CDR1 is MNHEY and CDR2 is SVGAGI. This CDR3 is 14 amino acids long.

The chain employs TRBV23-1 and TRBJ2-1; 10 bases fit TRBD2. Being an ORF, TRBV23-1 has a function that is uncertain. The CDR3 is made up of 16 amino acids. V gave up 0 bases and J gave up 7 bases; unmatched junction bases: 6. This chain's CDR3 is CASSQSLAGAVNEQFF. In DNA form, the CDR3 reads TGCGCCAGCAGTCAATCGCTAGCGGGGGCCGTAAATGAGCAGTTCTTC.

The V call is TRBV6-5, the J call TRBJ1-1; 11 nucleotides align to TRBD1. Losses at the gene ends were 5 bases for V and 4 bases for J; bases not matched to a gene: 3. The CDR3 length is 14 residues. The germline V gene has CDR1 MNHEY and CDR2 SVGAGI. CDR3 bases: TGTGCCAGCAGTGGGACAGGGGGAGGCACTGAAGCTTTCTTT. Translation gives CASSGTGGGTEAFF.

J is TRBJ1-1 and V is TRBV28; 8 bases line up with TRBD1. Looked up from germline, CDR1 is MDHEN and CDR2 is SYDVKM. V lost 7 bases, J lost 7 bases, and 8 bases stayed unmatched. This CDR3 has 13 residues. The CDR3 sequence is CASKDRALYEAFF. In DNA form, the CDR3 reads TGTGCCAGCAAGGACAGGGCCCTTTATGAAGCTTTCTTT.

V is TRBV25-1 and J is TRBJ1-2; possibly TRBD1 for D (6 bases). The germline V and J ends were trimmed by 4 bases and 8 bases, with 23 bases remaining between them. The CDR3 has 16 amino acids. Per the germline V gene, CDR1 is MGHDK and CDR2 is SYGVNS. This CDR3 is CASSASGTRTLGGYTF. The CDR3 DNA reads TGTGCCAGCAGTGCGTCCGGGACAAGGACCCTCGGCGGCTACACCTTC.

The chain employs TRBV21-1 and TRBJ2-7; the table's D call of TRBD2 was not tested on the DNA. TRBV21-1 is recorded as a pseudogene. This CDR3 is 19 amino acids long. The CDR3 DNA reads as TGTGCCAGCAGCAAAGAGGGACACGGTCGAGGGGGGGCCCAAAACGAGCAGTACTTC. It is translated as CASSKEGHGRGGAQNEQYF.

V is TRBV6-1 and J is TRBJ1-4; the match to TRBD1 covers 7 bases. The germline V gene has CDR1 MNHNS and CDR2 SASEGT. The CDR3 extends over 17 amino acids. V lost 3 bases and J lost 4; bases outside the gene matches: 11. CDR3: CASSDTPGQLLNEKLFF. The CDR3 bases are TGTGCCAGCAGTGACACGCCGGGACAGCTACTTAATGAAAAACTGTTTTTT.

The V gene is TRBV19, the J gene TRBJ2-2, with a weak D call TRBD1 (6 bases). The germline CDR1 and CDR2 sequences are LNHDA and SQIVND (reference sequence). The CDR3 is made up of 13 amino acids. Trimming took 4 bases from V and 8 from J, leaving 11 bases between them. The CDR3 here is CASSTRGSGELFF. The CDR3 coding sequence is TGTGCCAGTAGTACCAGGGGTTCAGGGGAGCTGTTTTTT.

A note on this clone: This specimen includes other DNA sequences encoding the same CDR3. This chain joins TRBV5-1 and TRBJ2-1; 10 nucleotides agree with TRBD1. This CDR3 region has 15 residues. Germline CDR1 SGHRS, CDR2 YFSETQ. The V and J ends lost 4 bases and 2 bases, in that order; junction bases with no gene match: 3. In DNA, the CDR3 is TGCGCCAGCAGCCCGGGACAGGGGACCTACAATGAGCAGTTCTTC. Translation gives CASSPGQGTYNEQFF.